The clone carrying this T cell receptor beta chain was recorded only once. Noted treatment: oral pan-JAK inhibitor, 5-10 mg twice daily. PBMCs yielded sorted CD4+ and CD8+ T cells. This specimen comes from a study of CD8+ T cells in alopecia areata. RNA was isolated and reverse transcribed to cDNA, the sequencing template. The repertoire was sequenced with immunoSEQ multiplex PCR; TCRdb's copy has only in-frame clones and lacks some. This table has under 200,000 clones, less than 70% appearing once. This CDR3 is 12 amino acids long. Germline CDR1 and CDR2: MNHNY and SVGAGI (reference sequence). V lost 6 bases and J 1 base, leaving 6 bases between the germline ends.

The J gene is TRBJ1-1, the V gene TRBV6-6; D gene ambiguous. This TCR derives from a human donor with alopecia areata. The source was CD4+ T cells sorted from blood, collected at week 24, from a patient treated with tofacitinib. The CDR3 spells CASSYANTEAFF. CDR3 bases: TGTGCCAGCAGCTATGCGAACACTGAAGCTTTCTTT.